This passage covers 17 T cell receptor beta chains from one sample sequenced in a study of T cells in tuberculosis (dated by TCRdb to 2016 to 2019). The sample's time point label, in plain terms: new active TB diagnosis, blood taken before or within 7 days of starting treatment. The library was produced with the immunoSEQ multiplex PCR assay. In TCRdb, the immuneACCESS table is reduced to in-frame sequences with V and J assigned. These tables do not hold every clone; where another copy was compared, an unresolved V gene accounts for under half, and the others remain unexplained. The sample records tens of thousands of clones, roughly 94% of which are singletons. 4% to 5.5% of the sample rests with the top ten. Specimen: PBMCs, collected at tuberculosis diagnosis. All receptors derive from an adult with tuberculosis.

This clone has more than one count but fewer than ten. The chain links TRBV25-1 to TRBJ1-1, with a tentative D call TRBD1 (6 bases). V lost 2 bases and J 2 bases, leaving 12 bases between the germline ends. The CDR3 runs to 15 residues. Germline CDR1 is MGHDK and CDR2 is SYGVNS. Here the CDR3 reads CASSETGHLNTEAFF. DNA of the CDR3: TGTGCCAGCAGTGAAACGGGACACCTAAACACTGAAGCTTTCTTT.

V usage is TRBV28 and J usage is TRBJ1-1; D gene unclear. Germline CDR1 MDHEN, CDR2 SYDVKM. The V gene lost 3 bases and the J gene lost 9 bases, with 14 bases spanning the gap. This CDR3 contains 13 residues. CDR3: CASSFLGRIKAFF. CDR3 nucleotide sequence: TGTGCCAGCAGTTTTTTGGGGAGGATTAAAGCTTTCTTT.

The chain combines TRBV7-6 with TRBJ2-5; TRBD2 aligns across 10 bases. The ends lost 1 base at V and 5 bases at J; junction bases unmatched: 10. This CDR3 is built from 17 residues. Germline CDR1 is SGHVS and CDR2 is FNYEAQ. CDR3 protein: CASSLVPTLAGEETQYF. In DNA, the CDR3 is TGTGCCAGCAGCTTAGTGCCAACTCTAGCGGGGGAGGAGACCCAGTACTTC. The full variable domain, with the rest looked up from reference TRBV7-6 and TRBJ2-5, is GAGVSQSPRYKVTKRGQDVALRCDPISGHVSLYWYRQALGQGPEFLTYFNYEAQQDKSGLPNDRFSAERPEGSISTLTIQRTEQRDSAMYRCASSLVPTLAGEETQYFGPGTRLLVL.

With regard to this clone: At one end the junction does not follow the germline gene, possibly because of a read error. The rearrangement joins TRBV7-2 to TRBJ2-2, with 12 bases that match TRBD2. Germline assignment: CDR1 SGHTA and CDR2 FQGNSA. There are 15 residues in the CDR3. The CDR3 reads CASSLAGGRTGELFF. CDR3 nucleotides: TGTGCCAGCAGCCTAGCGGGGGGGCGGACCGGGGAGCTGTTTTTT.

The chain carries TRBV21-1 and TRBJ2-1; TRBD2 is taken as the D call from the table, unchecked against the DNA. TRBV21-1 is a listed pseudogene. The CDR3 runs to 13 residues. This CDR3 reads CASPSRGDQTQFF. The CDR3 coding sequence is TGTGCCAGCCCTAGCCGGGGGGACCAAACACAGTTCTTC.

This clone appeared once. The V and J genes are TRBV5-8 and TRBJ1-5, with TRBD1 matching over 8 bases. The germline V gene has CDR1 SGHTS and CDR2 YDEGEE. Unmatched junction bases numbered 9, after V lost 3 bases and J lost 4 bases. The CDR3 consists of 16 residues. The CDR3 DNA sequence: TGTGCCAGCAGCTCCCGGGCCACAGGGGGAAATCAGCCCCAGCATTTT. This gives the protein CASSSRATGGNQPQHF.

This clone occurred a few times. The rearrangement joins TRBV10-3 to TRBJ1-3; 9 nucleotides match TRBD1. Germline CDR1 and CDR2: ENHRY and SYGVKD. The CDR3 covers 14 residues. V gave up 3 bases and J gave up 6 bases; unmatched junction bases: 3. CDR3 residues: CAISDRTGENTIYF. CDR3 DNA: TGTGCCATCAGTGACCGGACAGGGGAAAACACCATATATTTT.

The chain has TRBV15 and TRBJ1-2; the D is unclear. There are 16 residues in the CDR3. Germline V gene sequence: CDR1 LNHNV, CDR2 YYDKDF (reference sequence). The V and J ends lost 1 base and 4 bases respectively, with 16 bases between them. The CDR3 DNA reads as TGTGCCACCAGCAGAGCAAATCCCACCGGGATCTATGGCTACACCTTC. This gives the protein CATSRANPTGIYGYTF.

The chain is built from TRBV5-1 and TRBJ1-1; 8 bases fit TRBD1. The CDR3 covers 15 residues. V lost 0 bases to trimming and J lost 0 bases; unmatched junction nucleotides: 1. Germline CDR1 reads SGHRS; CDR2 reads YFSETQ. In DNA, the CDR3 is TGCGCCAGCAGCTTGGGGACAGGGCTGAACACTGAAGCTTTCTTT. Residues: CASSLGTGLNTEAFF.

The chain is built from TRBV28 and TRBJ2-1; TRBD1 agrees at 7 bases. Per the germline V gene, CDR1 is MDHEN and CDR2 is SYDVKM. With V trimmed by 8 bases and J by 4 bases, 5 bases remained unmatched. CDR3 length equals 13 residues. Here the CDR3 reads CASRDSIYNEQFF. DNA for the CDR3: TGTGCCAGCCGGGACAGCATATACAATGAGCAGTTCTTC.

The chain couples TRBV19 to TRBJ1-5; TRBD1 agrees at 10 bases. V lost 6 bases, J lost 8 bases, and 10 bases stayed unmatched. Germline V gene lookup returns CDR1 LNHDA and CDR2 SQIVND (reference sequence). The CDR3 is 15 amino acids. DNA for the CDR3: TGTGCCAGTAGGGTCTCGGGACAGGGGCCTGAGCCCCAGCATTTT. As protein: CASRVSGQGPEPQHF.

The chain has TRBV5-8 and TRBJ1-6; TRBD1 is a possible D gene (6 bases). The CDR3 covers 17 residues. Per the germline V gene, CDR1 is SGHTS and CDR2 is YDEGEE. V lost 4 bases and J 5 bases, leaving 19 bases between the germline ends. The CDR3 is CASSPFGGAGNNSPLHF. CDR3 nucleotide sequence: TGTGCCAGCAGCCCCTTTGGGGGGGCGGGAAATAATTCACCCCTCCACTTT.

This rearrangement joins TRBV5-5 to TRBJ1-4, with TRBD1 identical over 12 bases. V shed 3 bases and J 7 bases; nucleotides not matched to a gene: 10. Germline V lookup: CDR1 SGHKS, CDR2 YYEKEE (reference sequence). The CDR3 consists of 17 residues. CDR3 loop: CASSYAGQGASVEKLFF. The CDR3 DNA is TGTGCCAGCAGCTACGCGGGACAGGGGGCCAGCGTTGAAAAACTGTTTTTT.

The genes are TRBV7-9 and TRBJ2-7; maybe TRBD1 (5 bases). Germline V lookup: CDR1 SEHNR, CDR2 FQNEAQ (reference sequence). The V end was cut by 3 bases, the J end by 9 bases, with 33 bases between. CDR3 length: 19 residues. The CDR3: CASSFIQDRAPGATPWQYF. CDR3 bases: TGTGCCAGCAGCTTTATCCAAGACAGAGCACCCGGCGCAACACCTTGGCAGTACTTC. The full variable domain, in which reference TRBV7-9 and TRBJ2-7 provide the parts outside the CDR3, is DTGVSQNPRHKITKRGQNVTFRCDPISEHNRLYWYRQTLGQGPEFLTYFQNEAQLEKSRLLSDRFSAERPKGSFSTLEIQRTEQGDSAMYLCASSFIQDRAPGATPWQYFGPGTRLTVT.

This chain links TRBV29-1 with TRBJ2-1; 15 bases map to TRBD2. Per the germline V gene, CDR1 is SQVTM and CDR2 is ANQGSEA. CDR3 length: 16 amino acids. Germline trimming cut 6 bases from V and 7 bases from J; bases unmatched to any gene: 10. The CDR3 reads CSVRWGTSGGMNEQFF. The CDR3 coding sequence is TGCAGCGTCCGATGGGGGACTAGCGGGGGGATGAATGAGCAGTTCTTC.

V usage is TRBV27 and J usage is TRBJ1-4; TRBD1 is a possible D gene (6 bases). CDR1 and CDR2 (germline): MNHEY, SMNVEV (reference sequence). Trimming pared 2 bases from V and 0 bases from J, leaving 19 bases between. This CDR3 has 19 residues. The CDR3 reads CASSLPPGTLKPTNEKLFF. CDR3 nucleotides: TGTGCCAGCAGTTTACCTCCCGGGACACTAAAACCAACTAATGAAAAACTGTTTTTT.

The V call is TRBV25-1, the J call TRBJ1-3; no firm D call. The V gene lost 2 bases and the J gene lost 1 base, with 12 bases spanning the gap. The CDR3 is 16 residues long. Germline assignment: CDR1 MGHDK and CDR2 SYGVNS. This chain's CDR3 is CASSEASRNSGNTIYF. The DNA for the CDR3 is TGTGCCAGCAGTGAAGCAAGCAGGAATTCTGGAAACACCATATATTTT.